Shown below are 28 T cell receptor beta chains from a single sample sequenced in a study of blood T cells in healthy people across ages. Primers used in a second PCR of roughly 7 to 12 cycles were a sample-barcoded 5' primer and a J-beta primer mix. Using its own MiXCR run on the 5' RACE reads, TCRdb lists one record per CDR3 protein. The table records over 1.5 million distinct CDR3 sequences, less than 50% of them present only once. Input material: blood. These receptors were taken from a woman aged 40 to 50 in good health.

The V gene is TRBV5-1, the J gene TRBJ2-3, with D tentatively TRBD2 (6 bases). Germline-derived CDR1 and CDR2 are SGHRS and YFSETQ. The CDR3 extends over 15 amino acids. V was cut by 0 bases and J by 4 bases, with 12 bases left in between. CDR3 sequence (DNA): TGCGCCAGCAGCTTGGCGGCTAGCGCCGCAGATACGCAGTATTTT. It codes for CASSLAASAADTQYF.

Many counts were recorded for this clonotype. The chain joins TRBV28 to TRBJ2-5, with a tentative D call TRBD2 (6 bases). V shed 7 bases and J shed 5 bases, with 11 bases lying between them. CDR1 and CDR2 from the germline V gene are MDHEN and SYDVKM. There are 12 residues in the CDR3. For the CDR3, the DNA is TGTGCCAGCACCTCGGGGGACGAGACCCAGTACTTC. Translation: CASTSGDETQYF. Combining the CDR3 with reference TRBV28 and TRBJ2-5 gives the whole variable domain DVKVTQSSRYLVKRTGEKVFLECVQDMDHENMFWYRQDPGLGLRLIYFSYDVKMKEKGDIPEGYSVSREKKERFSLILESASTNQTSMYLCASTSGDETQYFGPGTRLLVL.

In nucleotides, the CDR3 is TGTGCCAGCAGCCTAGGCGGGGGAGGAAATACGCAGTATTTT. The encoded protein is CASSLGGGGNTQYF. This rearrangement joins TRBV7-2 to TRBJ2-3; 7 bases are a match to TRBD2. V shed 5 bases and J 7 bases; nucleotides not matched to a gene: 9. Germline-derived CDR1 and CDR2 are SGHTA and FQGNSA. This CDR3 has 14 amino acids. The variable domain in full, with the rest retrieved from reference TRBV7-2 and TRBJ2-3, is GAGVSQSPSNKVTEKGKDVELRCDPISGHTALYWYRQSLGQGLEFLIYFQGNSAPDKSGLPSDRFSAERTGGSVSTLTIQRTQQEDSAVYLCASSLGGGGNTQYFGPGTRLTVL.

The J gene is TRBJ1-2, the V gene TRBV9; D not certain. CDR1 is SGDLS and CDR2 is YYNGEE in the germline V gene. CDR3 length: 14 amino acids. V dropped 0 bases and J dropped 8 bases, with 14 bases sitting between them. This chain's CDR3 is CASSVGKVAGGYTF. The DNA of the CDR3 is TGTGCCAGCAGCGTAGGAAAGGTGGCGGGCGGCTACACCTTC.

This chain connects TRBV20-1 to TRBJ2-7; D might be TRBD2 (6 bases). The CDR3 runs to 15 residues. Germline lookup yields CDR1 DFQATT and CDR2 SNEGSKA (reference sequence). Trimming cost V 3 bases and J 3 bases, with 18 bases left between them. CDR3: CSARGTGLGLYEQYF. The CDR3 nucleotides read TGCAGTGCTAGGGGCACGGGACTTGGGCTCTACGAGCAGTACTTC.

This clonotype was observed a few times. The V and J genes are TRBV29-1 and TRBJ2-1; D assignment may be TRBD1 or TRBD2 (6 bases each). Germline loops: CDR1 SQVTM, CDR2 ANQGSEA. This CDR3 has 12 residues. The V end was cut by 7 bases, the J end by 4 bases, with 11 bases between. CDR3 coding DNA: TGCAGCGGGGGGGCCTCATACAATGAGCAGTTCTTC. Translation: CSGGASYNEQFF.

This sequence joins TRBV5-1 and TRBJ2-1; D possibly uses TRBD1 or TRBD2 (6 bases each). The CDR3 spans 14 residues. Per the germline V gene, CDR1 is SGHRS and CDR2 is YFSETQ. Trimming left V 8 bases short and J 5 bases short, with 17 bases between. In DNA, the CDR3 is TGCGCCAGTACAGAAAGGGGGGAGAACAATGAGCAGTTCTTC. Protein product: CASTERGENNEQFF.

CDR3 nucleotide sequence: TGTGCCAGCAGCTTCCTCGGGACAGGGGGTAGGAATGAGCAGTTCTTC. Residues: CASSFLGTGGRNEQFF. The chain combines TRBV7-2 with TRBJ2-1; 11 bases match TRBD1. This CDR3 contains 16 residues. Germline values: CDR1 SGHTA, CDR2 FQGNSA. V was clipped by 3 bases and J by 7 bases; unmatched bases: 8.

This clonotype was recorded a few times. The CDR3 loop is CASSGLSGQETQYF. The DNA for the CDR3 is TGTGCCAGCAGTGGCCTCAGCGGACAAGAGACCCAGTACTTC. This chain links TRBV6-6 with TRBJ2-5; possibly TRBD2 for D (5 bases). The V end was cut by 5 bases, the J end by 2 bases, with 12 bases between. Germline V gene sequence: CDR1 MNHNY, CDR2 SVGAGI (reference sequence). The CDR3 covers 14 residues.

V gene TRBV3-1 combines with J gene TRBJ2-7; D is possibly TRBD1 (6 bases). V lost 2 bases and J 4 bases, leaving 15 bases between the germline ends. CDR1 is LGHDT, CDR2 YNNKEL, per germline (reference sequence). CDR3 size: 15 residues. The CDR3 DNA is TGTGCCAGCAGCCAAACAGACAGGTTGGCGTACGAGCAGTACTTC. This sequence encodes CASSQTDRLAYEQYF.

J is TRBJ2-3 and V is TRBV24-1, with a tentative D call TRBD2 (6 bases). CDR1 is KGHDR and CDR2 is SFDVKD in the germline V gene. The V end was cut by 2 bases, the J end by 2 bases, with 10 bases between. The CDR3 loop spans 15 amino acids. CDR3 amino acids: CATSDYGGLTDTQYF. The DNA for the CDR3 is TGTGCCACCAGTGATTACGGGGGACTCACAGATACGCAGTATTTT.

V is TRBV6-5 and J is TRBJ1-2, with unresolved D. From germline, CDR1 is MNHEY and CDR2 SVGAGI. The germline V and J ends were trimmed by 2 bases and 7 bases, with 11 bases remaining between them. There are 13 residues in the CDR3. In DNA form, the CDR3 reads TGTGCCAGCAGTTACCGGGAAGGGTTTGGCTACACCTTC. It specifies CASSYREGFGYTF.

The genes are TRBV12-3 or TRBV12-4 and TRBJ1-1, with TRBD1 identical over 9 bases. The CDR3 totals 14 residues. Losses at the gene ends were 5 bases for V and 8 bases for J; bases not matched to a gene: 9. The CDR3 protein is CASSPRTGAGEAFF. DNA of the CDR3: TGTGCCAGCAGTCCCCGGACAGGGGCTGGAGAAGCTTTCTTT.

The chain has TRBV7-2 and TRBJ2-3; the D call may be TRBD1 or TRBD2 (6 bases each). V was cut by 6 bases and J by 9 bases, with 25 bases left in between. The CDR3 extends over 16 amino acids. Germline V gene sequence: CDR1 SGHTA, CDR2 FQGNSA. The CDR3 here is CASRLAPATGKKTQYF. The CDR3, as DNA: TGTGCCAGCAGACTAGCCCCCGCGACAGGAAAGAAGACGCAGTATTTT.

DNA for the CDR3: TGTGCCAGCAGCTTCCTGAGACAGGGGAACTATGGCTACACCTTC. Residues: CASSFLRQGNYGYTF. The chain employs TRBV7-2 and TRBJ1-2; 8 positions agree with TRBD1. The CDR3 is 15 residues long. Germline V CDR1 and CDR2: SGHTA, FQGNSA. The junction had 5 bases not matched to a gene; V was cut back by 3 bases and J by 2 bases.

The count of this clonotype is one. The chain is built from TRBV13 and TRBJ1-1; no reliable D call. V shed 7 bases and J shed 7 bases, with 10 bases lying between them. The CDR3 contains 11 residues. CDR1 PRHDT and CDR2 FYEKMQ come from the germline V gene (reference sequence). CDR3 in DNA: TGTGCCAGCAAGTCTGGGAGTGAAGCTTTCTTT. Translation gives CASKSGSEAFF.

The V call is TRBV15, the J call TRBJ2-7; 7 positions match TRBD2. This CDR3 has 15 amino acids. From germline, CDR1 is LNHNV and CDR2 YYDKDF (reference sequence). V gave up 5 bases and J gave up 2 bases; unmatched junction bases: 9. CDR3 protein: CATSLGGTGPYEQYF. The CDR3 bases are TGTGCCACCAGCCTGGGGGGGACGGGACCCTACGAGCAGTACTTC.

The chain couples TRBV12-3 or TRBV12-4 to TRBJ1-2, with 7 bases that match TRBD1. The CDR3 contains 12 residues. V dropped 7 bases and J dropped 8; count of bases not matched to a gene: 7. The CDR3 DNA is TGTGCCAGCACAAACAGGGGTAACGGCTACACCTTC. Encoded protein: CASTNRGNGYTF.

This clonotype was seen ten or more times. The CDR3 is CASRGTGAYEQYF. CDR3 coding DNA: TGTGCCAGCAGAGGGACAGGGGCCTACGAGCAGTACTTC. The chain has TRBV28 and TRBJ2-7; TRBD1 agrees at 10 bases. The CDR3 spans 13 residues. Germline V gene data show CDR1 as MDHEN and CDR2 as SYDVKM. V shed 6 bases and J 2 bases; nucleotides not matched to a gene: 1.

This clonotype was observed a few times. The J gene is TRBJ1-5, the V gene TRBV20-1; 7 bases line up with TRBD1. V trimming: 5 bases; J trimming: 1 base; junction bases outside the gene matches: 5. CDR1 and CDR2 from the germline V gene are DFQATT and SNEGSKA (reference sequence). The CDR3 extends over 14 amino acids. The CDR3: CSALGRGSNQPQHF. In DNA, the CDR3 is TGCAGTGCTCTCGGCAGGGGGAGCAATCAGCCCCAGCATTTT.

The chain combines TRBV6-2 or TRBV6-3 with TRBJ2-6; 10 bases are shared with TRBD1. V was pared by 4 bases and J by 1 base, with 10 bases of the junction left unmatched. Looked up from germline, CDR1 is MNHEY and CDR2 is SVGEGT. This CDR3 comprises 19 residues. CDR3 nucleotides: TGTGCCAGCAGTTCAAACGACAGGGGGCTCAGGTCTGGGGCCAACGTCCTGACTTTC. It codes for CASSSNDRGLRSGANVLTF.

The J gene is TRBJ1-6, the V gene TRBV7-8; D is unresolved. The CDR3 is 12 amino acids. Germline CDR1 and CDR2: SGHVS and FQNEAQ. V gave up 7 bases and J gave up 18 bases, with 19 bases separating them. The CDR3 DNA reads TGTGCCAGCACGGAGGGTGCCCGCGGCCCCCACTTT. Translation: CASTEGARGPHF.

The rearrangement uses TRBV2 and TRBJ2-5; tentative D call: TRBD1 (6 bases). The J call may be incorrect, as the DNA end agrees better with TRBJ2-7. The CDR3 has 14 amino acids. CDR1 and CDR2 from the germline V gene are SNHLY and FYNNEI. The CDR3 loop reads CASWKGQSYYEQYF. CDR3 DNA sequence: TGTGCCAGCTGGAAAGGACAGAGCTACTACGAGCAGTACTTC.

This clonotype turned up a few times. The chain recombines TRBV25-1 with TRBJ2-7; D remains ambiguous. In germline, CDR1 is MGHDK, CDR2 SYGVNS. V was shortened by 2 bases and J by 5 bases, with 7 bases between the two germline ends. The CDR3 has 12 residues. DNA for the CDR3: TGTGCCAGCAGTGAACTGACGGACGAGCAGTACTTC. Its translation: CASSELTDEQYF.

The V gene is TRBV20-1, the J gene TRBJ2-7; unclear D gene. The CDR3 extends over 16 amino acids. Trimming took 6 bases from V and 0 from J, leaving 21 bases between them. Germline assignment: CDR1 DFQATT and CDR2 SNEGSKA (reference sequence). The CDR3 sequence: CSATTADVDPSYEQYF. The DNA of the CDR3 is TGCAGTGCCACAACGGCAGACGTCGACCCCTCCTACGAGCAGTACTTC.

V is TRBV29-1 and J is TRBJ1-2, with no clear D. The CDR3 is made up of 13 amino acids. Germline-derived CDR1 and CDR2 are SQVTM and ANQGSEA. Trimming shortened V by 6 bases and J by 5 bases, and 16 bases separated the two germline ends. The CDR3 bases are TGCAGCGTCAAAATTCCGGTTAGGTATGGCTACACCTTC. Translated: CSVKIPVRYGYTF. The whole variable domain, filled in from reference TRBV29-1 and TRBJ1-2, reads SAVISQKPSRDICQRGTSLTIQCQVDSQVTMMFWYRQQPGQSLTLIATANQGSEATYESGFVIDKFPISRPNLTFSTLTVSNMSPEDSSIYLCSVKIPVRYGYTFGSGTRLTVV.

The chain has TRBV7-2 and TRBJ1-1, with D hard to call. Between the trimmed V and J ends, which lost 5 bases and 10 bases, there was a span of 20 bases. CDR1 and CDR2 (germline): SGHTA, FQGNSA. The CDR3 length is 14 residues. CDR3 nucleotide sequence: TGTGCCAGCAGCCAAACCCTCAGGCAGGTTGGAGCTTTCTTT. Translated, it gives CASSQTLRQVGAFF.

This chain connects TRBV6-6 to TRBJ2-5; the D is unclear. Deletions cut 0 bases from V and 1 base from J, with 9 bases between. The CDR3 contains 15 residues. CDR1 MNHNY and CDR2 SVGAGI come from the germline V gene (reference sequence). CDR3 bases: TGTGCCAGCAGTTACTCGATGGGTCCCCAAGAGACCCAGTACTTC. Protein sequence: CASSYSMGPQETQYF.